The rows below give T cell receptor beta chains drawn from one sample of a study of human T cells and chemical hapten exposure. TCRdb independently ran MiXCR on the RACE reads; one entry per CDR3 protein. The sample consists of 40,000 to 60,000 distinct CDR3 sequences, around 9.3% of them appearing once. The sequencing here drew on whole blood, taken in connection with sensitization to the hapten diphenylcyclopropenone (DPC). Receptors originate from a woman aged 45-60 years with alopecia areata. Some clones in this sample may be carry-over from other donors' samples. CDR3s include the opening cysteine and the closing phenylalanine or tryptophan.

>TRBV27|TRBJ2-5|16
CASSLSGGAYQETQYF
>TRBV3-1|TRBJ2-4|18
CASSQGLAGSMAKNIQYF
>TRBV6-5|TRBJ2-5|16
CASSYSGTGGRETQYF
>TRBV6-6|TRBJ2-7|16
CASSYSRREGVDEQYF
>TRBV20-1|TRBJ1-4|11
CSASSVKQLFF
>TRBV29-1|TRBJ1-2|14
CSVVAGQGIYGYTF
>TRBV29-1|TRBJ1-1|8
CSVKEAFF
>TRBV29-1|TRBJ2-1|13
CSVEVNRSNEQFF
>TRBV18|TRBJ1-2|16
CASSPLDAGTYYGYTF
>TRBV18|TRBJ1-2|16
CASSPPVRTSTYGYTF
>TRBV6-6|TRBJ1-1|13
CASRAPEGTEAFF
>TRBV24-1|TRBJ2-5|14
CATSGASGRETQYF
>TRBV28|TRBJ1-3|15
CASSRGTTLRNTIYF
>TRBV24-1|TRBJ1-4|15
CATSDTGGTDEKLFF
>TRBV28|TRBJ1-1|14
CASSLWTGNTEAFF
>TRBV20-1|TRBJ2-3|11
CSASTTDTQYF
>TRBV6-2/TRBV6-3|TRBJ1-2|15
CASSSPSEGRYGYTF
>TRBV24-1|TRBJ2-1|15
CATSLGAGKAVEQFF
>TRBV29-1|TRBJ1-1|13
CSVDLAGSVRAFF
>TRBV12-3/TRBV12-4|TRBJ1-1|13
CASSTGVRTEAFF
>TRBV29-1|TRBJ1-2|12
CSVVQASYGYTF
>TRBV7-2|TRBJ2-1|18
CASSSPAGTSGRANEQFF
>TRBV29-1|TRBJ1-1|13
CSADWGVNTEAFF
>TRBV2|TRBJ2-5|15
CASDRQGQKQETQYF
>TRBV7-9|TRBJ1-5|12
CASSLGTQPQHF
>TRBV11-3|TRBJ2-1|15
CASSSSGSAYNEQFF
>TRBV2|TRBJ2-1|14
CASPLSGSSNEQFF
>TRBV19|TRBJ2-5|18
CASSIETESLPNRETQYF